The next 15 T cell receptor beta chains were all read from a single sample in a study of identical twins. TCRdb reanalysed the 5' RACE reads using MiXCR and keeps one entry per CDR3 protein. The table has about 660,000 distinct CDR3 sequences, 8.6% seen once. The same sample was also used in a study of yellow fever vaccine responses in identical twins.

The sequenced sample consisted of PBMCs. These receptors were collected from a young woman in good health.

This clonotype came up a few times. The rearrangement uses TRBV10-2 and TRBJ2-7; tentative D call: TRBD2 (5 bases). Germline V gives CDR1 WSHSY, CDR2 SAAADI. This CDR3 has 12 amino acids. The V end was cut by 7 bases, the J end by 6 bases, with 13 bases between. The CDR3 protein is CASINAAGEQYF. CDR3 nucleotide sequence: TGCGCCAGCATCAACGCGGCGGGCGAGCAGTACTTC.

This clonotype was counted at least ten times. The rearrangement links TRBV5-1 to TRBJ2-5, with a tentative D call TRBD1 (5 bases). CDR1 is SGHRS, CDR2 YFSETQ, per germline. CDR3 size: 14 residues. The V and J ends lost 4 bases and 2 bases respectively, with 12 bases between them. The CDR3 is CASSVGATQETQYF. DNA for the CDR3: TGCGCCAGCAGCGTAGGGGCTACTCAAGAGACCCAGTACTTC.

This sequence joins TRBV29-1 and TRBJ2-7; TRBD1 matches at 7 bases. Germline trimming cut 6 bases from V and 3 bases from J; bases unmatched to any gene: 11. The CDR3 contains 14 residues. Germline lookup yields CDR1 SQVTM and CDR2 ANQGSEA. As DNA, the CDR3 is TGCAGCGTAAGGACAGGTTGGGAAAACTACGAGCAGTACTTC. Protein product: CSVRTGWENYEQYF.

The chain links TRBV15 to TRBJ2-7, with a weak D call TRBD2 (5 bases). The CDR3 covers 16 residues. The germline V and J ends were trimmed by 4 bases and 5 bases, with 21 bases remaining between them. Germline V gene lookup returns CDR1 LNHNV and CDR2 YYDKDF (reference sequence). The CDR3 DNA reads TGTGCCACCAGCACTCGCCTAGGGAGAACGTTTGACGAGCAGTACTTC. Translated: CATSTRLGRTFDEQYF.

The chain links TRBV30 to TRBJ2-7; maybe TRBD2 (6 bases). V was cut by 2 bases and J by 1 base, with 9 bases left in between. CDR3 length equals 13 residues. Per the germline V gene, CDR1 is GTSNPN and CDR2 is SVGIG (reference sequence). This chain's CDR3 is CAWSSGESYEQYF. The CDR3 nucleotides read TGTGCCTGGAGTTCGGGGGAGTCCTACGAGCAGTACTTC.

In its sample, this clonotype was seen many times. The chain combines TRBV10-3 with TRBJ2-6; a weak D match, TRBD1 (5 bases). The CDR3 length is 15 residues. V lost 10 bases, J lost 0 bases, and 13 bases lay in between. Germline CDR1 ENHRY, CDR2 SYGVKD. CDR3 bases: TGTGCCAACCTTCCAGGGCACTCTGGGGCCAACGTCCTGACTTTC. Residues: CANLPGHSGANVLTF.

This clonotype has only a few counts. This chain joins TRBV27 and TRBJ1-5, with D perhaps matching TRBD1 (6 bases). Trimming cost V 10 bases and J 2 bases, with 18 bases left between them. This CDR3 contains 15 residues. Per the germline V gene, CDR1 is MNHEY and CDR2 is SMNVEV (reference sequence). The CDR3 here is CATSYHRDGNQPQHF. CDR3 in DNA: TGTGCCACCTCCTACCACAGGGATGGCAATCAGCCCCAGCATTTT.

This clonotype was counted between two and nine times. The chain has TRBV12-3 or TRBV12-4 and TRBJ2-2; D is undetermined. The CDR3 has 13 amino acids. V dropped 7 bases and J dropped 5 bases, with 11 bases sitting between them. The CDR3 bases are TGTGCCAGCACCCTGACCCCAACCGGGGAGCTGTTTTTT. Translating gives CASTLTPTGELFF.

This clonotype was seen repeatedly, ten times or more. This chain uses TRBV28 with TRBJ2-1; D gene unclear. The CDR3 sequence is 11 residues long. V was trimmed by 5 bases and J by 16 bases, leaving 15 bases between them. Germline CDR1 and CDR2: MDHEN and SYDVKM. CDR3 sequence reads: CASSPGPMQFF. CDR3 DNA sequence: TGTGCCAGCAGTCCTGGTCCCATGCAATTCTTC.

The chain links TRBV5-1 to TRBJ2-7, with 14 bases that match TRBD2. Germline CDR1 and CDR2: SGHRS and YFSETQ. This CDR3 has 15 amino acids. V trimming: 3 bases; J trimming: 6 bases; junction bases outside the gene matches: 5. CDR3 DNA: TGCGCCAGCAGCTCGGGGACTAGCGGGAGCGGCGAGCAGTACTTC. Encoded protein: CASSSGTSGSGEQYF.

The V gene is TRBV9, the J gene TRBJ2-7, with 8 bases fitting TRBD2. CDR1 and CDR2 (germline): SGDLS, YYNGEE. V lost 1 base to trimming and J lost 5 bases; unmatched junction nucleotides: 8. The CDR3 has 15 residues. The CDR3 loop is CASSVTEAGADEQYF. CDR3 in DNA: TGTGCCAGCAGCGTAACGGAAGCGGGGGCTGACGAGCAGTACTTC.

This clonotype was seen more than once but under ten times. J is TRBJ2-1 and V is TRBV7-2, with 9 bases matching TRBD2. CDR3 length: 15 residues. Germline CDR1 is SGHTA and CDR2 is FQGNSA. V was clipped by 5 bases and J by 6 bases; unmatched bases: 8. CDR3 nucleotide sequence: TGTGCCAGCAGCCCGAGCGGGGGGAGTTCCAATGAGCAGTTCTTC. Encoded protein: CASSPSGGSSNEQFF.

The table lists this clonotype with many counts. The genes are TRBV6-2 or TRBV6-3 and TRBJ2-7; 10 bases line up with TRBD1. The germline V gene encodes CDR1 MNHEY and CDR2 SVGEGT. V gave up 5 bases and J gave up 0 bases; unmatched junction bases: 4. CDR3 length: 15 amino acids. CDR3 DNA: TGTGCCAGCAGTCGGACAGGGGGTAGCTCCTACGAGCAGTACTTC. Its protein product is CASSRTGGSSYEQYF.

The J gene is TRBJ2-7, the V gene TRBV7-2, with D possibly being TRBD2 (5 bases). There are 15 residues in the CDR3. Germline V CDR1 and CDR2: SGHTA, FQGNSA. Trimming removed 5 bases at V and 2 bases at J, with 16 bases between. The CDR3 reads CASSPNLGNPYEQYF. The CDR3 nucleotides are TGTGCCAGCAGCCCCAACCTCGGGAACCCCTACGAGCAGTACTTC.

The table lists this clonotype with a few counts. CDR3: CASSITYGGEQFF. The CDR3 DNA follows: TGTGCCAGCAGCATCACCTACGGGGGCGAGCAGTTCTTC. The gene calls are TRBV9 and TRBJ2-1; possibly TRBD1 or TRBD2 for D (6 bases each). The CDR3 loop spans 13 amino acids. CDR1 and CDR2 (germline): SGDLS, YYNGEE. Trimming took 4 bases from V and 10 from J, leaving 15 bases between them.